The clone carrying this T cell receptor beta chain was counted between two and nine times. With 0 bases clipped from V and 7 bases from J, the junction kept 5 bases outside the gene matches. The CDR3 is made up of 15 amino acids. Germline CDR1 and CDR2: LGHNA and YSLEER. TCRdb processed the RT-PCR reads anew with MiXCR; each CDR3 protein has one entry. The top ten hold roughly 3.6% of the sample, which has 550,000 to 750,000 distinct CDR3 sequences, approximately 14% seen once. This chain uses TRBV4-3 with TRBJ2-1; 8 bases line up with TRBD2. Sequences were obtained from memory CD4+ T cells from blood. The source is a female donor in good health, serving as a healthy control. The CDR3 sequence is CASSQDLSGGNEQFF. The CDR3 nucleotides are TGCGCCAGCAGCCAAGATCTCAGCGGGGGTAATGAGCAGTTCTTC.